This TCR beta chain was captured by sequencing in a study of T cells in localized non-small cell lung cancer. This clone was observed a single time. Sequenced by immunoSEQ multiplex PCR; TCRdb stores in-frame clones only, minus some. The sample has 40,000 to 65,000 clones, around nine tenths seen once. This CDR3 contains 12 residues. Trimming stripped 6 bases from V and 7 bases from J, with 10 bases between. Per germline, CDR1 KGHSH and CDR2 LQKENI. The V and J genes are TRBV18 and TRBJ2-1; D may correspond to TRBD1 or TRBD2 (5 bases each). This TCR was sampled from a female donor with stage II lung adenocarcinoma. This specimen consisted of PBMCs, obtained before any cancer treatment. CDR3 loop: CASSPGANEQFF. The CDR3 coding sequence is TGTGCCAGCTCTCCCGGGGCTAATGAGCAGTTCTTC.